This note documents a single T cell receptor (beta chain) sequence. In the authors' methods: A per-sample median of around 88,000 TCRs was observed, with counts ranging from roughly 20,000 to 700,000. TCRdb processed the RACE reads anew with MiXCR; each CDR3 protein has one entry. These V and J calls are TCRdb output, not the study's own analysis. In the table there are under 200,000 distinct CDR3 sequences, approximately 14% of which are singletons. Trimming stripped 6 bases from V and 2 bases from J, with 16 bases between. CDR3 length: 15 amino acids. Germline values: CDR1 MDHEN, CDR2 SYDVKM. These data originate in a study of human T cells and chemical hapten exposure. Documented time point: patch test 1, 2 weeks after DPC sensitization. As for treatment: therapeutic diphenylcyclopropenone sensitization with weekly scalp DPC. Each patch-test visit's blood sample preceded patch application.

The chain employs TRBV28 and TRBJ1-1; tentative D call: TRBD1 (5 bases). This clonotype originated in a woman younger than 45 with alopecia areata. Some clones in this sample may be carry-over from other donors' samples. The source was whole blood, collected in connection with sensitization to the hapten diphenylcyclopropenone (DPC). In DNA, the CDR3 is TGTGCCAGCAGCGCGACAGCTATGGTTAACACTGAAGCTTTCTTT. Amino acid sequence: CASSATAMVNTEAFF.